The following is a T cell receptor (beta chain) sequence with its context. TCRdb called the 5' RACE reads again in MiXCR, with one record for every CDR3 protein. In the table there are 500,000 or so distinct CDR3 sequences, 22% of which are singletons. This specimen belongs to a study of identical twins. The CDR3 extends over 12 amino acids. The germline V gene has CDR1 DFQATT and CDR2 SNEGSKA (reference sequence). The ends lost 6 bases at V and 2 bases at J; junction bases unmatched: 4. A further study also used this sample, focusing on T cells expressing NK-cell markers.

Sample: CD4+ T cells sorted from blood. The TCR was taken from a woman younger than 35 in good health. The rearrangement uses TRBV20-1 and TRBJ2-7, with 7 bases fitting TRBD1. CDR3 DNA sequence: TGCAGTGCGGCAGGGGGTACCTACGAGCAGTACTTC. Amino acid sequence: CSAAGGTYEQYF.